This TCR beta chain emerged from a study of T cells expressing NK-cell markers. Germline V gives CDR1 SGHRS, CDR2 YFSETQ. The CDR3 totals 16 residues. TCRdb reanalyzed the 5' RACE reads and collapses them to one entry per CDR3 protein, without DNA. Its table lists 550,000 to 600,000 distinct CDR3 sequences. This receptor was obtained from a man between 18 and 35 years old in good health. The genes are TRBV5-1 and TRBJ2-4; TCRdb's assignment of TRBD1 cannot be checked, as there is no DNA. What was sequenced was blood T cells: a sorted CD56 or NKG2C T cell subset, CD4+ or CD8+ T cells, or bulk PBMC T cells (not recorded which). This CDR3 reads CASSPGTGQGKNIQYF. Full variable domain (missing parts from reference TRBV5-1 and TRBJ2-4): KAGVTQTPRYLIKTRGQQVTLSCSPISGHRSVSWYQQTPGQGLQFLFEYFSETQRNKGNFPGRFSGRQFSNSRSEMNVSTLELGDSALYLCASSPGTGQGKNIQYFGAGTRLSVL.